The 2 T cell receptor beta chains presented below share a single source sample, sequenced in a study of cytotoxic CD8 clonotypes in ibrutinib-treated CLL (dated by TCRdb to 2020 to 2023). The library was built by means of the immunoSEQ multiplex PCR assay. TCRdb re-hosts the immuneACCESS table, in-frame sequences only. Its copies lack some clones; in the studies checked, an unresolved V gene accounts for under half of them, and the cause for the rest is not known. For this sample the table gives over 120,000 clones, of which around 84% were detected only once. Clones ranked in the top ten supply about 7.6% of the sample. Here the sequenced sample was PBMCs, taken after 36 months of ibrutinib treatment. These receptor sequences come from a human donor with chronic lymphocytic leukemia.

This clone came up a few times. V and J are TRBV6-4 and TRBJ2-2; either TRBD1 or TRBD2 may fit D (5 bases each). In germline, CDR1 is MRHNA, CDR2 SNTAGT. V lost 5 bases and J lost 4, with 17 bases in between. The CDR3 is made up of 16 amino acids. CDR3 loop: CASSPVWGTVTGELFF. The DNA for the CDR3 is TGTGCCAGCAGTCCTGTTTGGGGGACGGTCACCGGGGAGCTGTTTTTT.

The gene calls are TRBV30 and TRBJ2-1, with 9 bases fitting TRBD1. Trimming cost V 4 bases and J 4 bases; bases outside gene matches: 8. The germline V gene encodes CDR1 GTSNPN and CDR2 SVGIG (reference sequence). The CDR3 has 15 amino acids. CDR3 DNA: TGTGCCTGGAACCCCGGGACAGGGCCTTACAATGAGCAGTTCTTC. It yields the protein CAWNPGTGPYNEQFF.